The entry below gives a single T cell receptor (beta chain) sequence along with its context. CDR1 is SGHAT, CDR2 FQNNGV, per germline. There are 15 residues in the CDR3. Trimming took 1 base from V and 7 from J, leaving 14 bases between them. The data derive from a study of technical replicates of blood from several donors. TCRdb keeps only in-frame clones here, not all; method: immunoSEQ multiplex PCR. The table shows roughly 92,000 clones, with approximately 95% occurring only once. This clonotype originated in a human donor in good health. The J gene is TRBJ2-1, the V gene TRBV11-2, with D maybe TRBD2 (6 bases). Sequencing was carried out using T cells isolated from PBMCs. CDR3 sequence (DNA): TGTGCCAGCAGCTTAGGGTCAAGCGGGTGGAATGAGCAGTTCTTC. Its protein product is CASSLGSSGWNEQFF.